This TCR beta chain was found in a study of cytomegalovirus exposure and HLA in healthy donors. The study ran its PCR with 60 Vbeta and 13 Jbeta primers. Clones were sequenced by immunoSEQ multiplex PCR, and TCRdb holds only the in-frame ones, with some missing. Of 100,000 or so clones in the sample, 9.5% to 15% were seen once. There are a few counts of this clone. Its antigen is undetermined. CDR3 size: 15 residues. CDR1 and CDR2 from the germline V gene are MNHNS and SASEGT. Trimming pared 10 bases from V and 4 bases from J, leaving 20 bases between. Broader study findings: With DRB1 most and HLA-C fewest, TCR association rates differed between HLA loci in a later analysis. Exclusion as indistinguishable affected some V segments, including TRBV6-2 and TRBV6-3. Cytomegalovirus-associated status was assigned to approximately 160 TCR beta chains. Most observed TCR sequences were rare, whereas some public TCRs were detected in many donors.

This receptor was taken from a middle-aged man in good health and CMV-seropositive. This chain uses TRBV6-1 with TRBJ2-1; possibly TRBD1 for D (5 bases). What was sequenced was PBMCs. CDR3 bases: TGTGCCACGCAAGACAACTCACAGGCGTACAATGAGCAGTTCTTC. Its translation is CATQDNSQAYNEQFF.